The 27 T cell receptor beta chains presented below share a single source sample, sequenced in a study of pediatric ulcerative colitis (dated by TCRdb to the late 2010s). Library construction relied on the immunoSEQ multiplex PCR assay. Not all clones reach the TCRdb copy of this immuneACCESS table, which keeps in-frame sequences only. Checked studies attribute under half of the gap to unresolved V genes and leave the rest unexplained. The sample yields over 20,000 clones; about two thirds were counted once. The ten top clones hold around 16% of the sample. During colonoscopy, one to two pinch biopsies were obtained from the rectum for research purposes. The specimen was gut tissue. These receptors originate from a boy younger than 18 with severe ulcerative colitis.

This chain uses TRBV7-2 with TRBJ1-5; 7 nucleotides agree with TRBD1. CDR1 SGHTA and CDR2 FQGNSA come from the germline V gene. V gave up 5 bases and J gave up 4 bases; unmatched junction bases: 2. The CDR3 extends over 13 amino acids. The CDR3 coding sequence is TGTGCCAGCAGCGTACAGGGGAATCAGCCCCAGCATTTT. It is translated as CASSVQGNQPQHF.

Here the CDR3 reads CASSSARGGYTDTQYF. As DNA, the CDR3 is TGTGCCAGCAGCTCGGCTCGGGGTGGGTACACAGATACGCAGTATTTT. V gene TRBV11-2 combines with J gene TRBJ2-3; a possible D gene is TRBD2 (5 bases). The germline V gene encodes CDR1 SGHAT and CDR2 FQNNGV. Deletions cut 4 bases from V and 2 bases from J, with 16 bases between. This CDR3 region has 16 residues.

V is TRBV7-2 and J is TRBJ1-6; 8 bases map to TRBD1. The CDR3 is made up of 15 amino acids. Germline-derived CDR1 and CDR2 are SGHTA and FQGNSA. The junction had 7 bases not matched to a gene; V was cut back by 2 bases and J by 10 bases. CDR3 region: CASSLLQGVGSPLHF. In DNA, the CDR3 is TGTGCCAGCAGCTTACTACAGGGGGTCGGATCACCCCTCCACTTT.

This rearrangement joins TRBV6-6 to TRBJ1-2; perhaps TRBD1 as D (5 bases). Germline V gives CDR1 MNHNY, CDR2 SVGAGI (reference sequence). The germline V and J ends were trimmed by 5 bases and 5 bases, with 12 bases remaining between them. The CDR3 covers 13 residues. The CDR3 sequence is CASSRDSGYGYTF. DNA for the CDR3: TGTGCCAGCAGTCGGGACTCCGGATATGGCTACACCTTC.

This chain joins TRBV4-3 and TRBJ2-7, with D uncertain. The germline gives CDR1 LGHNA, CDR2 YSLEER. The germline V and J ends were trimmed by 0 bases and 0 bases, with 6 bases remaining between them. The CDR3 runs 14 residues. As DNA, the CDR3 is TGCGCCAGCAGCCAAGAGCGGTTCTCCTACGAGCAGTACTTC. Translating gives CASSQERFSYEQYF.

J is TRBJ1-3 and V is TRBV5-6; a possible D gene is TRBD1 (5 bases). This CDR3 is built from 15 residues. Germline V lookup: CDR1 SGHDT, CDR2 YYEEEE. Trimming took off 2 bases at V and 2 bases at J, with 11 bases between the two ends. The CDR3 protein is CASSFVGDPGNTIYF. For the CDR3, the DNA is TGTGCCAGCAGCTTTGTAGGGGATCCTGGAAACACCATATATTTT.

The chain combines TRBV7-2 with TRBJ2-7, with D perhaps matching TRBD2 (6 bases). The CDR3 is 15 amino acids. Trimming stripped 1 base from V and 2 bases from J, with 12 bases between. Germline lookup yields CDR1 SGHTA and CDR2 FQGNSA. CDR3 sequence (DNA): TGTGCCAGCAGCTTAGGGAGGGCTGACACCTACGAGCAGTACTTC. Translated, it gives CASSLGRADTYEQYF.

The chain employs TRBV14 and TRBJ2-3, with 14 positions matching TRBD2. V was clipped by 5 bases and J by 4 bases; unmatched bases: 5. Germline CDR1 SGHDN, CDR2 FVKESK. The CDR3 is made up of 16 amino acids. As DNA, the CDR3 is TGTGCCAGCAGCTCCGGGACTAGCGGGGGCCCAGATACGCAGTATTTT. Its translation is CASSSGTSGGPDTQYF.

The J gene is TRBJ1-3, the V gene TRBV20-1; D remains ambiguous. This CDR3 spans 11 amino acids. Trimming pared 6 bases from V and 3 bases from J, leaving 6 bases between. Germline V gene data show CDR1 as DFQATT and CDR2 as SNEGSKA (reference sequence). The CDR3 is CSATGGNTIYF. CDR3 coding DNA: TGCAGTGCCACCGGTGGAAACACCATATATTTT.

The chain couples TRBV5-4 to TRBJ2-5; TRBD1 matches at 10 bases. CDR3 length: 14 residues. V trimming: 3 bases; J trimming: 4 bases; junction bases outside the gene matches: 3. CDR1 and CDR2 from the germline V gene are SGHNT and YYREEE (reference sequence). CDR3 sequence (DNA): TGTGCCAGCAGCTGGGGACAGGGGATAGAGACCCAGTACTTC. Its protein is CASSWGQGIETQYF.

The V and J genes are TRBV18 and TRBJ2-7, with 7 bases fitting TRBD2. This CDR3 is built from 15 residues. J gave up 0 bases and V 3 bases, and 5 bases lay outside the gene matches. The germline V gene encodes CDR1 KGHSH and CDR2 LQKENI. In nucleotides, the CDR3 is TGTGCCAGCTCACCTTTGGCGGGGGTCTCCTACGAGCAGTACTTC. This gives the protein CASSPLAGVSYEQYF.

This clone was seen only a few times. The rearrangement uses TRBV30 and TRBJ2-6; TRBD2 matches 13 bases. V lost 6 bases, J lost 2 bases, and 1 base stayed unmatched. The CDR3 is made up of 15 amino acids. Per germline, CDR1 GTSNPN and CDR2 SVGIG (reference sequence). CDR3 bases: TGTGCCTGCGGACTAGCGGGGGCTGGGGCCAACGTCCTGACTTTC. It yields the protein CACGLAGAGANVLTF.

The rearrangement uses TRBV2 and TRBJ1-5; D remains unclear. The germline V gene encodes CDR1 SNHLY and CDR2 FYNNEI. The CDR3 is made up of 16 amino acids. Between the trimmed V and J ends, which lost 2 bases and 0 bases, there was a span of 11 bases. CDR3 residues: CASSEFGRNSNQPQHF. DNA of the CDR3: TGTGCCAGCAGTGAATTTGGACGGAATAGCAATCAGCCCCAGCATTTT.

CDR3 in amino acids: CALDVGYGYTF. CDR3 DNA: TGTGCCCTAGACGTCGGCTATGGCTACACCTTC. This chain links TRBV30 with TRBJ1-2; D unclear. The germline gives CDR1 GTSNPN, CDR2 SVGIG (reference sequence). V lost 8 bases and J lost 4, with 11 bases in between. The CDR3 spans 11 residues.

This clone occurred a few times. The chain employs TRBV11-2 and TRBJ2-2, with 8 bases fitting TRBD1. The trim removed 5 bases at V and 1 base at J, leaving 9 bases unmatched. Germline V gene lookup returns CDR1 SGHAT and CDR2 FQNNGV. This CDR3 comprises 17 residues. The CDR3 nucleotides read TGTGCCAGCAGCGCAACGCAGGGGGCGAGGAACACCGGGGAGCTGTTTTTT. It yields the protein CASSATQGARNTGELFF.

This clone was seen more than once but under ten times. V gene TRBV4-2 combines with J gene TRBJ1-4; D is uncertain. Germline CDR1 is LGHNA and CDR2 is YNFKEQ. The CDR3 is 16 residues long. The V and J ends lost 0 bases and 8 bases respectively, with 16 bases between them. As DNA, the CDR3 is TGTGCCAGCAGCCAAGAATACCCCTCCGACGGGGAAAAACTGTTTTTT. It translates to CASSQEYPSDGEKLFF.

CDR3 coding DNA: TGTGCCAGCAGCCGTCGCGGGGCGGGGACCTACGAGCAGTACTTC. Residues: CASSRRGAGTYEQYF. J is TRBJ2-7 and V is TRBV7-6; TRBD2 is a possible D gene (6 bases). Germline CDR1 and CDR2: SGHVS and FNYEAQ. The V and J ends lost 5 bases and 2 bases respectively, with 16 bases between them. The CDR3 contains 15 residues.

The chain joins TRBV15 to TRBJ1-2; D not certain. Per germline, CDR1 LNHNV and CDR2 YYDKDF (reference sequence). V was trimmed by 0 bases and J by 4 bases, leaving 12 bases between them. The CDR3 spans 15 residues. As DNA, the CDR3 is TGTGCCACCAGCAGAGATAATCCAGGAATCTATGGCTACACCTTC. It encodes CATSRDNPGIYGYTF.

The CDR3 is CASRVIQGENSPLHF. The CDR3 region has the DNA TGTGCCAGCAGGGTAATACAGGGGGAAAATTCACCCCTCCACTTT. The V and J genes are TRBV27 and TRBJ1-6; 8 positions agree with TRBD1. CDR1 and CDR2 (germline): MNHEY, SMNVEV (reference sequence). The CDR3 spans 15 residues. J lost 7 bases, V lost 6 bases, and 8 bases had no gene match.

The genes are TRBV29-1 and TRBJ1-2, with D hard to call. This CDR3 has 12 amino acids. Trimming removed 3 bases at V and 0 bases at J, with 5 bases between. Germline CDR1 SQVTM, CDR2 ANQGSEA. This CDR3 is CSVDFPNYGYTF. CDR3 coding DNA: TGCAGCGTTGATTTCCCTAACTATGGCTACACCTTC.

The chain combines TRBV7-9 with TRBJ2-3; D not certain. CDR1 is SEHNR, CDR2 FQNEAQ, per germline (reference sequence). The CDR3 is made up of 12 amino acids. Trimming shortened V by 5 bases and J by 5 bases, and 8 bases separated the two germline ends. CDR3 residues: CASSIELDTQYF. The DNA of the CDR3 is TGTGCCAGCAGCATAGAGTTAGATACGCAGTATTTT.

This clone was seen once. An end of the junction differs from the germline gene, which may be a read error. The CDR3 reads CASSPIDRGRETQYF. The CDR3, as DNA: TGTGCTAGCAGCCCGATCGACAGGGGTCGGGAGACCCAGTACTTC. The V and J genes are TRBV7-7 and TRBJ2-5, with 8 bases identical to TRBD1. The CDR3 covers 15 residues. From germline, CDR1 is SSHAT and CDR2 FNYEAQ (reference sequence).

The rearrangement uses TRBV5-6 and TRBJ2-3; 9 bases match TRBD1. CDR3 length: 18 amino acids. Trimming at V came to 4 bases and at J to 0 bases, leaving 12 bases not matched to a gene. Looked up from germline, CDR1 is SGHDT and CDR2 is YYEEEE. The CDR3 sequence: CASSRIHRGRRSTDTQYF. The CDR3 bases are TGTGCCAGCAGCAGGATTCACAGGGGGCGCCGGAGCACAGATACGCAGTATTTT.

This clone has just a few counts. This chain uses TRBV4-3 with TRBJ1-4; D perhaps matches TRBD1 (5 bases). CDR3 size: 16 residues. In germline, CDR1 is LGHNA, CDR2 YSLEER. V was pared by 1 base and J by 7 bases, with 16 bases between. CDR3 nucleotides: TGCGCCAGCAGCCAAGTACATTATGGGGGTTCTGAAAAACTGTTTTTT. This sequence encodes CASSQVHYGGSEKLFF.

This clone was detected only a few times. This rearrangement joins TRBV21-1 to TRBJ1-5. TRBV21-1 is designated a pseudogene. The CDR3 contains 17 residues. CDR3 amino acids: CASSTPPPGRGNQPQHF. The CDR3 nucleotides are TGTGCCAGCAGCACCCCTCCCCCGGGACGAGGGAATCAGCCCCAGCATTTT.

The chain combines TRBV9 with TRBJ1-2, with a tentative D call TRBD1 (6 bases). Deletions cut 3 bases from V and 4 bases from J, with 13 bases between. The CDR3 extends over 14 amino acids. Germline V lookup: CDR1 SGDLS, CDR2 YYNGEE. The CDR3, as DNA: TGTGCCAGCAGCGCAATACAGGGAGGCTATGGCTACACCTTC. It translates to CASSAIQGGYGYTF.

The CDR3 sequence is CASSPGGQGSANEQFF. CDR3 sequence (DNA): TGTGCCAGCAGCCCCGGGGGACAGGGGTCGGCCAATGAGCAGTTCTTC. The rearrangement uses TRBV13 and TRBJ2-1, with 10 bases aligning to TRBD1. Germline CDR1 and CDR2: PRHDT and FYEKMQ (reference sequence). V was pared by 5 bases and J by 6 bases, with 10 bases of the junction left unmatched. This CDR3 contains 16 residues.